The present TCR beta chain was sequenced within a study of blood T cell repertoires in COVID-19. The CDR3 sequence is 15 residues long. V was clipped by 3 bases and J by 2 bases; unmatched bases: 4. In germline, CDR1 is KGHSH, CDR2 LQKENI. Assay: immunoSEQ multiplex PCR; the TCRdb copy retains only in-frame clones and omits some. The sample consists of 99,000 or so clones, around 74% of them appearing once. The specimen was peripheral blood. The rearrangement joins TRBV18 to TRBJ2-3, with 8 bases lining up with TRBD1. The sequence came from a woman aged 65 to 85 with acute or convalescent COVID-19. The CDR3 nucleotides read TGTGCCAGCTCACCTCGGACAGGGAACACAGATACGCAGTATTTT. Amino acids: CASSPRTGNTDTQYF.